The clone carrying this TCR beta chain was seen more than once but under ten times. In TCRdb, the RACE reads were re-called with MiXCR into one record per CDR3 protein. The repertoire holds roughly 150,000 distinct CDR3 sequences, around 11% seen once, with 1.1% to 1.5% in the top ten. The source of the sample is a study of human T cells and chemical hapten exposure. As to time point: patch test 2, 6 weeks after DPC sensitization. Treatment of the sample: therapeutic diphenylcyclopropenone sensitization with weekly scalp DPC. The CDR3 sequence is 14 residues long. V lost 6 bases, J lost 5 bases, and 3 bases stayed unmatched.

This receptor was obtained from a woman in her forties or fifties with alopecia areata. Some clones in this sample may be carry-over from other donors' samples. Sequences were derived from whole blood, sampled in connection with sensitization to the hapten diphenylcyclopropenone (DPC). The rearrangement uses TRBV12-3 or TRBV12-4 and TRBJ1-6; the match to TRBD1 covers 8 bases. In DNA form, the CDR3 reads TGTGCCAGCAGCCCGGGACAGGATAATTCACCCCTCCACTTT. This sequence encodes CASSPGQDNSPLHF.